Below are 9 T cell receptor beta chains sequenced from a single sample in a study of radiation and T cells in renal cell carcinoma. The protocol was immunoSEQ multiplex PCR, while the TCRdb copy is restricted to in-frame clones and leaves out a portion. The sample consists of 140,000 to 150,000 clones, 88% of them appearing once. The time point was: baseline pretreatment blood. Treatment: 15 Gy SBRT to primary tumor, nephrectomy 4 weeks later. The sequencing used blood, collected from a patient whose treatment included radiotherapy and nephrectomy. The receptors derive from a woman aged 65 to 85 with renal cell carcinoma.

The chain is built from TRBV6-5 and TRBJ1-2, with 11 nucleotides matching TRBD1. The CDR3 extends over 15 amino acids. Germline CDR1 is MNHEY and CDR2 is SVGAGI. Trimming at V came to 7 bases and at J to 4 bases, leaving 8 bases not matched to a gene. CDR3 sequence (DNA): TGTGCCAGCAAAATCGGGGACAGGGGGATCTATGGCTACACCTTC. It yields the protein CASKIGDRGIYGYTF.

This chain links TRBV9 with TRBJ2-7, with TRBD2 matching 12 bases. Trimming took 3 bases from V and 3 from J; bases not matched to a gene: 1. The CDR3 is 14 amino acids. Germline CDR1 and CDR2: SGDLS and YYNGEE. For the CDR3, the DNA is TGTGCCAGCAGCGCGGGACTAGCGGGCTACGAGCAGTACTTC. This sequence encodes CASSAGLAGYEQYF.

This clone was observed a single time. The chain couples TRBV6-6 to TRBJ1-5, with 7 nucleotides matching TRBD1. This CDR3 comprises 15 residues. Germline CDR1 reads MNHNY; CDR2 reads SVGAGI (reference sequence). V trimming: 2 bases; J trimming: 9 bases; junction bases outside the gene matches: 10. CDR3 protein: CASSYPRQGSGPQHF. Written as DNA, the CDR3 is TGTGCCAGCAGTTACCCGAGACAGGGAAGCGGGCCCCAGCATTTT.

The rearrangement joins TRBV11-2 to TRBJ2-4; D uncertain. From germline, CDR1 is SGHAT and CDR2 FQNNGV. Trimming shortened V by 5 bases and J by 3 bases, and 14 bases separated the two germline ends. The CDR3 spans 15 residues. The CDR3 coding sequence is TGTGCCAGCAGCCCTATCGACAATCTCAAAAACATTCAGTACTTC. It specifies CASSPIDNLKNIQYF. The variable domain in full, completed from reference TRBV11-2 and TRBJ2-4, reads EAGVAQSPRYKIIEKRQSVAFWCNPISGHATLYWYQQILGQGPKLLIQFQNNGVVDDSQLPKDRFSAERLKGVDSTLKIQPAKLEDSAVYLCASSPIDNLKNIQYFGAGTRLSVL.

This chain joins TRBV6-6 and TRBJ1-1; no firm D call. V lost 8 bases and J 3 bases, leaving 7 bases between the germline ends. Germline CDR1 and CDR2: MNHNY and SVGAGI (reference sequence). The CDR3 has 11 amino acids. In DNA, the CDR3 is TGTGCCAGCGAGGCCGACACTGAAGCTTTCTTT. It yields the protein CASEADTEAFF.

This chain links TRBV4-1 with TRBJ1-2; 10 bases are shared with TRBD1. The germline CDR1 and CDR2 sequences are MGHRA and YSYEKL. The ends lost 4 bases at V and 3 bases at J; junction bases unmatched: 2. This CDR3 region has 14 residues. The CDR3 loop reads CASSRQGADYGYTF. The CDR3 DNA sequence: TGCGCCAGCAGCCGACAGGGGGCAGACTATGGCTACACCTTC.

V usage is TRBV28 and J usage is TRBJ1-5; TRBD1 is a possible D gene (5 bases). Trimming stripped 6 bases from V and 3 bases from J, with 15 bases between. Germline V gene data show CDR1 as MDHEN and CDR2 as SYDVKM. The length of the CDR3 is 15 residues. The CDR3 sequence is CASRSVDIINQPQHF. Written as DNA, the CDR3 is TGTGCCAGCAGGTCTGTGGACATAATCAATCAGCCCCAGCATTTT.

V is TRBV11-1 and J is TRBJ1-1; D is uncertain. The CDR3 loop spans 17 amino acids. V was shortened by 3 bases and J by 0 bases, with 17 bases between the two germline ends. Per the germline V gene, CDR1 is SGHAT and CDR2 is FQDESV (reference sequence). The CDR3: CASSLGSSRVMNTEAFF. In DNA, the CDR3 is TGTGCCAGCAGCTTGGGGAGTAGTAGGGTCATGAACACTGAAGCTTTCTTT.

In this sample, this clone turned up a few times. The V gene is TRBV7-2, the J gene TRBJ1-4; D unresolved. The CDR3 has 16 residues. V lost 4 bases and J 2 bases, leaving 14 bases between the germline ends. Germline values: CDR1 SGHTA, CDR2 FQGNSA. The CDR3 loop is CASSSGPFGTNEKLFF. The CDR3 region has the DNA TGTGCCAGCAGCTCCGGGCCTTTTGGGACTAATGAAAAACTGTTTTTT.